Only a few counts were recorded for the clone carrying this T cell receptor (beta chain). The antigen remains undetermined. The sample originates from a study of a mutant IDH1 vaccine in newly diagnosed glioma. Time point meaning: week 5, during vaccination. Vaccination comprised doses that each held 300 ug of mutant IDH1 20-mer peptide, plus topical imiquimod. Each donor presented with a new WHO grade 3 or 4 astrocytoma that tested IDH1-mutant and showed ATRX loss. Assay used: immunoSEQ multiplex PCR; TCRdb lists only in-frame clones, some missing. The sample has about 25,000 clones, 77% seen once. Germline V gene sequence: CDR1 SGHNT, CDR2 YYREEE (reference sequence). V lost 3 bases, J lost 7 bases, and 10 bases lay in between. The CDR3 length is 12 residues.

The receptor was derived from a middle-aged man with glioma. J is TRBJ1-1 and V is TRBV5-4; D might be TRBD1 (5 bases). Sequencing used PBMCs, obtained from a glioma patient whose treatment included an IDH1 peptide vaccine. The CDR3 nucleotides are TGTGCCAGCAGCTGGGAGGGGAGTGAAGCTTTCTTT. Protein sequence: CASSWEGSEAFF. The whole variable domain, remainder taken from reference TRBV5-4 and TRBJ1-1, is ETGVTQSPTHLIKTRGQQVTLRCSSQSGHNTVSWYQQALGQGPQFIFQYYREEENGRGNFPPRFSGLQFPNYSSELNVNALELDDSALYLCASSWEGSEAFFGQGTRLTVV.